This T cell receptor (beta chain) emerged from a study of cytomegalovirus exposure and HLA in healthy donors (dated by TCRdb to about 2017). Notes on the research overall: According to an earlier analysis of a few hundred of the donors, 150 million to 200 million T cells yielded 117 million unique TCR beta sequences and around 300 Gb of sequence data. Approximately 300 gigabases of sequencing data and 70 million to 100 million unique TCR sequences made up an early release that covered several hundred HLA-typed donors. Of the roughly 400 genotyped donors, approximately 83% fell in the genetic ancestry cluster associated with self-reported Caucasian donors. The aim of the study was to test whether cataloging public T cell receptors could identify signatures of past pathogen exposure. The study profiled the T cell repertoires of about 720 subjects by immunosequencing and related them to cytomegalovirus serostatus. Along with the roughly 610-subject first cohort, a separate validation cohort of over 90 different subjects was used. To predict cytomegalovirus infection status, the study brought together high-throughput TCR immunosequencing, statistical association of individual TCRs with disease status, and machine learning. In a later analysis, previously published TCR beta repertoires from about 640 donors were re-analyzed and high-resolution HLA genotyping was added so that TCR occurrence patterns could be studied. The later analysis used no new phenotypic data to find candidate immune exposures, relying instead on TCR beta sequences and their occurrence across donors. An earlier analysis of 587 of the donors applied high-throughput TCR beta sequencing to assess whether each TCR beta V gene segment acted as functional or pseudogenic. Donor age, sex, ethnicity and CMV serostatus were compiled together with the repertoire data. Genome-wide SNP genotypes for about 65% of the roughly 700 donors were used in a later genetic analysis, which treated that subset as a discovery cohort. All discovery cohort repertoires had been generated using a single sequencing platform. HLA typing covered class I and class II loci at four-digit resolution. The number of typed donors differed by locus: 629-630 for A, B, C, DRB1 and DQB1; 522 for DQA1; 606 for DPA1; and roughly 470 for DPB1. Roughly five DR-DQ haplotypes were handled as single units for association and clustering, since linkage in the cohort was strong. Among some 410 genotyped donors of the cohort, an average of about 240,000 unique TCR beta nucleotide sequences was sequenced per donor, of which about 19% were non-productive. Points the paper makes about the study in general: The classifier was reported to diagnose cytomegalovirus status with high specificity and sensitivity in both the original cohort and the validation cohort. Presence/absence analyses assumed roughly uniform sequencing depth across donors, an assumption that may not hold. According to a later analysis, TCR association rates differed among HLA loci, with DRB1 alleles showing the most associated TCRs and HLA-C alleles showing the fewest. Because some donors lacked HLA typing at each locus, the association tests relied only on the typed subset. In this cohort, only TCR beta chains were sequenced, and detectable features were limited by the absence of alpha or paired-chain data. According to a later genetic analysis, donors in an Asian-associated ancestry cluster had fewer N-insertions in productive TCRs than the approximately 690-donor mean. In an earlier analysis of about 550 of the donors, most TCR beta V segments were observed in productive rearrangements about 87% or about 30% of the time, broadly matching IMGT annotations. The authors suggested that the approach could potentially be generalized to other disease states and immunological phenotypes. In vitro tests confirmed that a few of the cytomegalovirus-associated TCR beta chains recognize cytomegalovirus antigens. The sequencing pipeline was judged likely to have produced a cluster of highly shared sequence variants as a technical artifact. At a false discovery rate of 0.05, a later analysis linked around 15,000 TCR beta sequences to specific HLA alleles. According to a later analysis, parvovirus B19, influenza, CMV and Epstein-Barr virus appeared linked to several top co-occurrence clusters. When HLA alleles, especially DR and DQ, strongly co-occurred, attributing TCR associations to individual alleles was difficult. A later genetic analysis associated a missense DCLRE1C variant with V-gene and J-gene trimming of TCR beta chains, and an independent cohort replicated the association. Because the 87-base-pair reads could not distinguish some IMGT-functional V segments, including TRBV6-2 and TRBV6-3, those segments were excluded. According to a later analysis, most CMV-associated TCR beta chains appeared to be HLA-restricted, and the HLA associations seemed to be driven largely by CMV exposure. A further reported finding was that TCR beta sequences accurately predicted the HLA-A and HLA-B alleles for most subjects in the first cohort. For the cohort, immune exposure information was limited to CMV serostatus. Most TCR sequences were seen in very few donors, while some public TCRs were found in many individuals. The study gave a list of under 200 TCR beta chains associated with cytomegalovirus. The earlier analysis of approximately 560 of the donors excluded approximately 17 rarely observed V segments, including chromosome 9 orphons, because counts were too low. In a later analysis, HLA-associated TCR beta chains were found to be more clonally expanded and to have lower generation probabilities than equally common non-associated chains. Linkage disequilibrium might explain the correlated functional status among segregating V segments, but an unknown experimental factor could not be ruled out.

The cohort comprised several hundred healthy bone marrow donors. Cohort members were all nominally healthy when sampled, although unrecorded immune exposures were likely present. The donor tested CMV seronegative and was one of the 352 seronegative cohort members. Each donor provided a peripheral blood sample, and peripheral blood mononuclear cells were used for TCR beta sequencing. The Qiagen DNeasy Blood Extraction Kit was used to extract genomic DNA from the blood cell samples. V and J lose 0 bases and 0 bases, and a span of 12 bases separates them. From the germline V gene, CDR1 is SGHRS and CDR2 is YFSETQ. The CDR3 starts with the cysteine, ends with the phenylalanine, and has 16 residues. Only the CDR3 region is kept as DNA, spanning 48 bases read in frame from base 1. About this clone: Its specific antigen is unknown. Base qualities are not at hand, and no much larger clone is one base apart.

Library generation was performed with the immunoSEQ multiplex PCR assay. For the multiplex PCR, a mixture combining 60 forward primers for TCR Vbeta segments and 13 reverse primers for TCR Jbeta segments was used. The CDR3 region of rearranged TCR beta genes was amplified from genomic DNA with a multiplex PCR assay. Amplified TCR beta libraries were sequenced as 87-base-pair reads on the Illumina HiSeq System. As for the original processing: A later analysis counted 75 million to 100 million unique TCR beta chains across the 600 to 850 repertoires, and some 11 million of these chains were shared by at least two donors. Raw reads were error-corrected and collapsed into unique sequences by a nearest-neighbor algorithm in which closely related sequences were merged to remove PCR and sequencing errors. CDR3 sequences were aligned to IMGT reference sequences to assign V, D and J gene segments. For a sequence to be retained, a match of at least six nucleotides to both a V gene segment and a J gene segment was required. Rearrangements were called productive when the CDR3 lacked stop codons and stayed in frame with V and J; all others were non-productive. CDR3 was defined by IMGT convention, running from the second conserved V-encoded cysteine to the conserved J-encoded phenylalanine. Sequences without an unambiguous match to a single V gene segment were excluded from the earlier analysis of 587 of the donors. In an earlier analysis of some 590 of the donors, a V segment was called functional when productive rearrangements were above 56.7%, and segregating when the standard deviation between donors exceeded 5%. A statistical classification framework was built for diagnosing cytomegalovirus status from the catalog of TCR beta chain sequences. V and J gene assignment, in a later analysis, came from comparing TCR nucleotide sequences with IMGT/GENE-DB human TR gene sequences. The TCRdist pipeline was used in a later analysis to assign CDR3 sequences and most-parsimonious VDJ recombination scenarios. In a later analysis, every TCR beta chain was defined by the combination of its CDR3 amino acid sequence and its V-gene family, and reads without a unique V-gene family were dropped. A later analysis removed several hundred highly shared, low-generation-probability nucleotide sequences to deal with suspected cross-contamination and a sequencing artifact. In a later analysis, a clonal expansion index for each public chain was calculated from normalized within-repertoire ranks of inferred template counts. In a later analysis, generation probabilities were computed with a VDJ recombination model fitted to out-of-frame rearrangements, and the resulting probabilities were checked against IGoR. In a later analysis, hypergeometric tests were used to score TCR-TCR, TCR-HLA and TCR-CMV co-occurrence, with a repertoire-size bias correction applied to TCR pairs. To estimate false discovery rates, a later analysis permuted the HLA or CMV assignments 20 times. In a later analysis, co-occurring TCRs were grouped using DBSCAN, and TCRdist sequence similarity was added for clustering within HLA-allele-positive subsets. For co-occurrence clustering, repertoires with fewer than 30,000 or more than 120,000 public chains were excluded, along with roughly 5 repertoires with anomalous nucleotide sharing. TCRdb holds this immuneACCESS table with in-frame rearrangements only. Some clones are missing; in checked studies, unresolved V genes explain under half, and the rest has no known cause. V and J calls plus clone size are reproduced from that table; the DNA served to infer D and trimming. Here the sample has some 110,000 clones; less than 80% occur a single time. The ten largest clones add up to around 2.2% of the sample.

Recombination linked TRBV5-1 to TRBJ1-2, with the D gene too uncertain to name. What was sequenced was PBMCs. The source is a young woman in good health and CMV-seronegative. The encoded CDR3 is CASSLVRGTSNYGYTF. The nucleotides read TGCGCCAGCAGCTTGGTTCGGGGAACTTCTAACTATGGCTACACCTTC.